This TCR beta chain was sequenced during a study of blood T cells in healthy people across ages. There are 15 residues in the CDR3. Trimming took 4 bases from V and 4 from J, leaving 16 bases between them. CDR1 and CDR2 (germline): MGHRA, YSYEKL. For the second PCR, which ran for 7 to 11 cycles, a sample-barcoded 5' primer and a J-beta primer mix were used. Each cDNA was tagged by a template-switch adaptor containing 12 random nucleotides. TCRdb independently ran MiXCR on the 5' RACE reads; one entry per CDR3 protein. The sample includes some 800,000 distinct CDR3 sequences, just under 25% of them seen just once. There are a few counts of this clonotype. The sample was also reused in another study, on T cells of mothers and their children.

The sequenced sample was blood. This clonotype was obtained from a boy younger than 18 in good health. The chain links TRBV4-1 to TRBJ1-2; D call uncertain. The CDR3 DNA reads TGCGCCAGCAGCCGAGCCCTCCTGCTTGGCTATGGCTACACCTTC. Its translation is CASSRALLLGYGYTF.